This TCR beta chain was captured in a study of CD8 T cells in ankylosing spondylitis. Points from the study as a whole: Reportedly, significant enrichment of disease-linked clones occurred in matched ankylosing spondylitis synovial fluid. Researchers report that disease-linked clones proved CD8+ and relatively rare in peripheral blood. Reactive arthritis synovial fluid and blood were previously reported to contain some motif variants.

Comment on this clonotype: Antigen: not known.

V lost 4 bases, J lost 7 bases, and 4 bases stayed unmatched. Per the germline V gene, CDR1 is MNHEY and CDR2 is SMNVEV (reference sequence). The CDR3 consists of 16 residues. One entry per CDR3 protein, called by TCRdb with MiXCR from the 5' RACE reads. The sample records 200,000 to 300,000 distinct CDR3 sequences, about 11% being singletons. The source material was blood, either unsorted or a sorted T cell fraction (not recorded which). This clonotype originated in a male donor with ankylosing spondylitis or in good health (not recorded which). The chain has TRBV27 and TRBJ2-1; TRBD2 aligns across 16 bases. In nucleotides, the CDR3 is TGTGCCAGCAGTTCCGGGACTAGCGGGAGGGGGAATGAGCAGTTCTTC. Protein product: CASSSGTSGRGNEQFF.